A single sample gave rise to the 5 T cell receptor beta chains below, sequenced in a study of T cells in Graves' hyperthyroidism and ophthalmopathy. Amplified TCR beta CDR3 regions derived from RNA transcripts. HTBI primers were the set used in a first-round RT-PCR of the TCR CDR3. One entry per CDR3 protein, called by TCRdb with MiXCR from the multiplex PCR reads. The data contain a few hundred thousand distinct CDR3 sequences, 17% of them singletons. The sequencing sample was made of blood. The receptors stem from a woman between 18 and 30 years old with Graves' ophthalmopathy.

J is TRBJ2-5 and V is TRBV7-9, with TRBD2 matching 9 bases. Germline loops: CDR1 SEHNR, CDR2 FQNEAQ (reference sequence). The V and J ends lost 5 bases and 0 bases, in that order; junction bases with no gene match: 13. The CDR3 sequence is 18 residues long. The CDR3 sequence is CASSQRLADSPYQETQYF. CDR3 DNA: TGTGCCAGCAGCCAACGACTAGCGGACTCACCGTACCAAGAGACCCAGTACTTC.

This clonotype was counted between two and nine times. The chain joins TRBV28 to TRBJ2-1; 14 nucleotides line up with TRBD2. The ends lost 11 bases at V and 12 bases at J; junction bases unmatched: 18. The CDR3 spans 16 residues. CDR1 is MDHEN and CDR2 is SYDVKM in the germline V gene. CDR3 sequence: CAAGGAGTSGGRVQFF. Written as DNA, the CDR3 is TGTGCCGCAGGGGGGGCCGGGACTAGCGGGGGCCGGGTGCAGTTCTTC.

The J gene is TRBJ1-5, the V gene TRBV19; no definite D call. This CDR3 region has 15 residues. Trimming cost V 4 bases and J 3 bases, with 13 bases left between them. Germline values: CDR1 LNHDA, CDR2 SQIVND (reference sequence). The CDR3 nucleotides are TGTGCCAGTAGTAAGGACGCGGCCCCCAATCAGCCCCAGCATTTT. It encodes CASSKDAAPNQPQHF.

This clonotype has only a few counts. CDR3 in DNA: TGTGCCAGCAGCTTACTCTCGCTACAGCAGGATGGCTACACCTTC. Residues: CASSLLSLQQDGYTF. The chain uses TRBV7-8 and TRBJ1-2; D gene ambiguous. Germline assignment: CDR1 SGHVS and CDR2 FQNEAQ. The V and J ends lost 2 bases and 6 bases respectively, with 16 bases between them. This CDR3 is built from 15 residues.

This clonotype was counted a single time. V gene TRBV6-6 combines with J gene TRBJ2-2; D ambiguous. The germline V and J ends were trimmed by 0 bases and 3 bases, with 11 bases remaining between them. The length of the CDR3 is 16 residues. Germline V gene lookup returns CDR1 MNHNY and CDR2 SVGAGI (reference sequence). The DNA of the CDR3 is TGTGCCAGCAGTTACTCGAGCGACCGAGACACCGGGGAGCTGTTTTTT. This codes for CASSYSSDRDTGELFF.